This note documents a single T cell receptor beta chain sequence. Its antigen is not known. At one of its ends the junction is not consistent with the germline gene, which may arise from a read error. These data are taken from a study of tumor-infiltrating lymphocytes in primary liver carcinoma. Overall study results and limits: Unsorted bulk samples meant CD4+ and CD8+ repertoires went uncompared. Tumor region pairs shared more overlap than did tumor-adjacent and tumor-blood pairs. Top-250-clone fractions were significantly higher in tumors than in blood (p = 0.039).

In germline, CDR1 is MNHNS, CDR2 SASEGT. The CDR3 is 15 amino acids. The authors took blood RNA from unsorted whole blood and also extracted germline DNA. The investigators made TCR beta cDNA from 500 ng total RNA, using a constant-region primer. Each TCR beta library was derived from three nested multiplex PCR rounds that employed slightly modified ARM-PCR. Primers for the first two PCR rounds were TRBV1-TRBV30 forward primers and a C-beta reverse primer (10 cycles per round). One entry per CDR3 protein, called by TCRdb with MiXCR from the multiplex PCR reads. The data show approximately 340,000 distinct CDR3 sequences, with about 61% seen just once and 5% to 6.5% held by the top ten.

This receptor was taken from a man aged 40-49 years with primary liver carcinoma and hepatitis B virus infection. V and J are TRBV6-1 and TRBJ2-3; no firm D call. The sample taken for sequencing was peripheral blood. The CDR3 protein is CASSEGILGTDTHYF. CDR3 bases: TGTGCCAGCAGTGAAGGGATTCTTGGCACAGATACGCATTATTTT.